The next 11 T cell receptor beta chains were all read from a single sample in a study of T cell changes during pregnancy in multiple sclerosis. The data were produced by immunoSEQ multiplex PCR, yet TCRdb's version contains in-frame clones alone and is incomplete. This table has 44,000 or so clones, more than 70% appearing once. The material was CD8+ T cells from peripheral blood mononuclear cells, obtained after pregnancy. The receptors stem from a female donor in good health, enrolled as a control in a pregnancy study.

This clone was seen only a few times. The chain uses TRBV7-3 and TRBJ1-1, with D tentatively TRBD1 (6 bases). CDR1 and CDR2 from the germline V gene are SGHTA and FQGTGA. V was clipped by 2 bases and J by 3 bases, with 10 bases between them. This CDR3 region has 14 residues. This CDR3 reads CASSLAAGDTEAFF. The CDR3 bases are TGTGCCAGCAGCTTAGCTGCAGGGGACACTGAAGCTTTCTTT.

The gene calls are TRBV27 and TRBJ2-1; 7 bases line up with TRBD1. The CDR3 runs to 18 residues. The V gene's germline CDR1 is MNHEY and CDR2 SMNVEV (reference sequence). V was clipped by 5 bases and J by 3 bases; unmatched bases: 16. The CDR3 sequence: CASSPDRTGEGFYNEQFF. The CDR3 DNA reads TGTGCCAGCAGTCCCGACCGCACAGGGGAAGGATTCTACAATGAGCAGTTCTTC.

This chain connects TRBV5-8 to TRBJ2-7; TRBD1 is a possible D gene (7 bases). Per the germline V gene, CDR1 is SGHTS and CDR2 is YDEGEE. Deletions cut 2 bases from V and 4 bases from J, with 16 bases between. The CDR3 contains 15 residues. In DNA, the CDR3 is TGTGCCAGCAGCTTAGAGCCGACAGGGAGGTACGAGCAGTACTTC. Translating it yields CASSLEPTGRYEQYF.

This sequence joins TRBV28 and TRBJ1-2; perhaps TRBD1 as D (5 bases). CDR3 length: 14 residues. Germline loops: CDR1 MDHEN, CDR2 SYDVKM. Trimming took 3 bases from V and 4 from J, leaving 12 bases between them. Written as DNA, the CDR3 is TGTGCCAGCAGTTTTGCAGGGTCCGGCTATGGCTACACCTTC. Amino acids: CASSFAGSGYGYTF.

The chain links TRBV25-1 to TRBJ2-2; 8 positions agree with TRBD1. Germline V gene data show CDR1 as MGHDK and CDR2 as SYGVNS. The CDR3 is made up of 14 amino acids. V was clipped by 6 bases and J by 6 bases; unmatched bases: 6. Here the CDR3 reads CASSWTGRSGELFF. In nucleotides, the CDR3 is TGTGCCAGCAGCTGGACAGGGAGGTCCGGGGAGCTGTTTTTT.

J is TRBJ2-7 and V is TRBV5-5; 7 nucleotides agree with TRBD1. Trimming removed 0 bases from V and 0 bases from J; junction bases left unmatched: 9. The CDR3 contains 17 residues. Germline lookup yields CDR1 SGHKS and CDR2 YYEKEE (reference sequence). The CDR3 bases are TGTGCCAGCAGCTTGGCCGGGACAGTTACCATCTCCTACGAGCAGTACTTC. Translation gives CASSLAGTVTISYEQYF.

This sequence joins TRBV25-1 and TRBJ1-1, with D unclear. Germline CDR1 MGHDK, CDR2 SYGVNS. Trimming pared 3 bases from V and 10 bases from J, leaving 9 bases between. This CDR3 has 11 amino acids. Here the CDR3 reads CASSDARGAFF. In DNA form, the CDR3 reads TGTGCCAGCAGTGATGCCCGCGGAGCTTTCTTT.

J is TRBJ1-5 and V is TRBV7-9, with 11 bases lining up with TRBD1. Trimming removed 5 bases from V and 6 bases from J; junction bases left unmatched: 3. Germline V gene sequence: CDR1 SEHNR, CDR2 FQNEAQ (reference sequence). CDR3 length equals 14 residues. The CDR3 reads CASSLDRGLQPQHF. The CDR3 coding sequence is TGTGCCAGCAGCCTGGACAGGGGGCTTCAGCCCCAGCATTTT.

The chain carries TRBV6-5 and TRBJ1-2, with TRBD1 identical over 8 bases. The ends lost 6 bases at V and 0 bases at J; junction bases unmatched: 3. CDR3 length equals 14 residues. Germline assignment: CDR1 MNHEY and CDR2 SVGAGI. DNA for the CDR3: TGTGCCAGCAGATCGGACAGGGCTAACTATGGCTACACCTTC. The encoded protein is CASRSDRANYGYTF.

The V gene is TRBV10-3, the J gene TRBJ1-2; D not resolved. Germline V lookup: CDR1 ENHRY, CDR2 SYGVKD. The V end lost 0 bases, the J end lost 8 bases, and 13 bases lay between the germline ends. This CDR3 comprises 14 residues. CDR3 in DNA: TGTGCCATCAGTGAGTCCCTAGTCGGAGGAGGCTACACCTTC. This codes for CAISESLVGGGYTF.

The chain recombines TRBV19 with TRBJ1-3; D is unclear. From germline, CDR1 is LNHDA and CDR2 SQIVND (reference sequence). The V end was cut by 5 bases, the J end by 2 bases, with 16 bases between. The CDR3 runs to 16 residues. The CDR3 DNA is TGTGCCAGTAGTCCCTCCCTCCGGTTAACTGGAAACACCATATATTTT. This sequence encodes CASSPSLRLTGNTIYF.